This TCR beta chain was sequenced for a study of T cells in Graves' hyperthyroidism and ophthalmopathy. Study conclusions and caveats: Within blood appeared most thyroid clonotypes that had expanded above 0.001.

V lost 4 bases, J lost 4 bases, and 34 bases lay in between. There are 21 residues in the CDR3. Germline V gene data show CDR1 as SGHDT and CDR2 as YYEEEE. As to this clonotype: Its specificity is unknown.

It was RNA transcripts that yielded the amplified TCR beta CDR3 regions. First-round RT-PCR with HTBI primers amplified the TCR CDR3 region. TCRdb used MiXCR to reprocess the multiplex PCR reads, holding one entry per CDR3 protein. The sample has roughly 630,000 distinct CDR3 sequences, roughly 14% seen once; the top ten hold under 8%. This clonotype was sampled from a woman aged 30 to 39 with Graves' hyperthyroidism. The chain employs TRBV5-6 and TRBJ2-3, with D possibly being TRBD2 (6 bases). Sequenced sample: blood. The CDR3 sequence is CASSLRSSALDWLYTSDTQYF. The CDR3 region has the DNA TGTGCCAGCAGCCTGCGATCTAGCGCTCTTGATTGGTTGTACACATCAGATACGCAGTATTTT. The whole variable domain, filled in from reference TRBV5-6 and TRBJ2-3, reads DAGVTQSPTHLIKTRGQQVTLRCSPKSGHDTVSWYQQALGQGPQFIFQYYEEEERQRGNFPDRFSGHQFPNYSSELNVNALLLGDSALYLCASSLRSSALDWLYTSDTQYFGPGTRLTVL.